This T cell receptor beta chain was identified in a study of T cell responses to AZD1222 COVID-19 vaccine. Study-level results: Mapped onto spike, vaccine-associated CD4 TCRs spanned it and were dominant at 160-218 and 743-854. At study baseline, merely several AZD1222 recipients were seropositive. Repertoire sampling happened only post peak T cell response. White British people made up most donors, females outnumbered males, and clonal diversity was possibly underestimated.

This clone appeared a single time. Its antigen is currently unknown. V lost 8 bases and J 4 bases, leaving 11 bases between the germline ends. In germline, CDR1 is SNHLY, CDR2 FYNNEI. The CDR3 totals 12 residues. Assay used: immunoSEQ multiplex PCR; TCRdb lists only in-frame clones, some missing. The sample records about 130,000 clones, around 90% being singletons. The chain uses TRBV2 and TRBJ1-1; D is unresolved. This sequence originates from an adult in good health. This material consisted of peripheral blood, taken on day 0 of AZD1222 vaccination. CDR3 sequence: CASQTEGTEAFF. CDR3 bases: TGTGCCAGCCAGACGGAGGGCACTGAAGCTTTCTTT.